A selection of T cell receptor beta chains follows, all from one sample in a study of blood T cells in healthy people across ages. TCRdb reanalysed the 5' RACE reads using MiXCR and keeps one entry per CDR3 protein. The data contain approximately 960,000 distinct CDR3 sequences, almost 30% of them singletons. These data were also reused for a study on T cells of mothers and their children.

The sequenced sample was blood. The receptors originated from a woman in her 40s in good health. Each CDR3 is given with its conserved first and last residue. A D gene is named only where the DNA matches it firmly.

.	12	TRBV6-5	TRBJ1-1	CASSAIGVGAFF
TRBD1	18	TRBV6-5	TRBJ1-4	CASKLTRFSGQGSEKLFF
.	14	TRBV11-1	TRBJ2-1	CASGLQGSRYEQFF
TRBD2	15	TRBV3-1	TRBJ2-4	CASSQAWTSGGAQYF
.	14	TRBV10-3	TRBJ2-7	CAISESNGRVEQYF
.	14	TRBV7-8	TRBJ2-5	CASSRTETQETQYF
TRBD1	14	TRBV12-3/TRBV12-4	TRBJ1-1	CASSLDRANTEAFF
.	14	TRBV12-3/TRBV12-4	TRBJ1-1	CASISGLLNTEAFF
.	15	TRBV7-6	TRBJ2-1	CASSLANAGNGEQFF
.	12	TRBV12-3/TRBV12-4	TRBJ2-1	CASSLIVWGQFF
.	16	TRBV5-1	TRBJ2-1	CASSLALSGGQNEQFF
.	15	TRBV27	TRBJ1-2	CASSLVGAEFEGYTF
TRBD2	13	TRBV6-5	TRBJ2-7	CASKAGGRYEQYF
TRBD2	14	TRBV5-1	TRBJ2-7	CASSQMAGGFEQYF
.	15	TRBV3-1	TRBJ2-7	CASSQVIQGAGEQYF
.	12	TRBV7-9	TRBJ1-4	CASSQNNEKLFF
TRBD1	15	TRBV20-1	TRBJ1-3	CSASRTGAAGNTIYF
TRBD1	11	TRBV29-1	TRBJ1-2	CSVETGHGYTF
.	12	TRBV7-2	TRBJ2-3	CASSSEGDTQYF
TRBD2	15	TRBV7-6	TRBJ2-7	CASSRLAVSSYEQYF
.	16	TRBV5-1	TRBJ2-3	CASSLDPAGSTDTQYF
TRBD2	16	TRBV7-9	TRBJ2-1	CASSLDSGGNYNEQFF
.	11	TRBV28	TRBJ2-5	CASSSDPTQYF
.	15	TRBV4-3	TRBJ2-7	CASSQDRGGSGEQYF
TRBD1	14	TRBV12-3/TRBV12-4	TRBJ1-1	CASSLNQGGTEAFF
TRBD1	14	TRBV7-9	TRBJ2-7	CASSSDRGSYEQYF
TRBD1	15	TRBV9	TRBJ1-1	CASSPRQGMNTEAFF
TRBD1	14	TRBV6-5	TRBJ2-7	CASSYYGQGYEQYF
TRBD1	12	TRBV28	TRBJ2-1	CASRQGAREQFF
.	16	TRBV5-4	TRBJ2-5	CASSFGSVNPQETQYF
.	14	TRBV6-6	TRBJ2-5	CASSSGPPPETQYF
TRBD1	13	TRBV6-4	TRBJ1-5	CASGQDSNQPQHF
.	11	TRBV20-1	TRBJ2-7	CSARQSHEQYF
.	16	TRBV7-7	TRBJ2-2	CASSLGRRGTTGELFF
.	11	TRBV5-5	TRBJ1-2	CASSPTTGYTF
TRBD1	15	TRBV25-1	.	CASSVLGTGGYEQYF
TRBD1	13	TRBV28	TRBJ2-7	CASSVGQGGEQYF
.	18	TRBV3-1	TRBJ1-6	CASSPLRGGASYNSPLHF
TRBD2	15	TRBV5-1	TRBJ2-3	CASSPAGGVADTQYF
.	15	TRBV4-1	TRBJ1-2	CASSQAPLGGYGYTF
.	14	TRBV28	TRBJ2-7	CASSPATPRYEQYF
.	15	TRBV7-2	TRBJ2-7	CASSLDLGGLYEQYF
.	13	TRBV29-1	TRBJ2-1	CSVIQGNYNEQFF
TRBD1	15	TRBV5-6	TRBJ1-1	CASSGGTGQNTEAFF
.	15	TRBV6-2/TRBV6-3	TRBJ1-2	CASTLFVDTHYGYTF
.	15	TRBV4-3	TRBJ1-2	CASSQVIGPNYGYTF
TRBD2	15	TRBV7-3	TRBJ2-1	CASSSSGGLYNEQFF
.	14	TRBV29-1	TRBJ1-4	CSVGGAQTNEKLFF
TRBD1	13	TRBV28	TRBJ1-2	CASTGQGGYGYTF
.	14	TRBV7-8	TRBJ1-2	CASSFHREFDGYTF
.	15	TRBV14	TRBJ1-2	CASSQQTLANYGYTF
.	15	TRBV5-1	TRBJ2-7	CASSSGQRAQYEQYF
.	13	TRBV5-1	TRBJ1-1	CASSLPNGAEAFF
TRBD2	16	TRBV5-1	TRBJ2-2	CASRDPGLANTGELFF
.	12	TRBV18	TRBJ2-4	CASSPERDIQYF